Sequencing of this T cell receptor (beta chain) was carried out in a study of cytomegalovirus exposure and HLA in healthy donors. Notes on the study in general: Within a later analysis, the majority of CMV-associated TCR beta chains appeared HLA-restricted. It was reportedly the case that the classifier diagnosed cytomegalovirus status with high specificity and sensitivity. DRB1 showed the most TCR associations and HLA-C the fewest in a later analysis, as rates varied by HLA locus. The authors enumerated around 150 TCR beta chains as linked to cytomegalovirus.

Concerning this clone: Its matching antigen is unknown.

Germline V lookup: CDR1 SGHTA, CDR2 FQGNSA. V lost 2 bases, J lost 4 bases, and 1 base stayed unmatched. The CDR3 spans 14 residues. The PCR contained 60 Vbeta and 13 Jbeta primers. The assay was immunoSEQ multiplex PCR, and TCRdb's table has in-frame clones only and misses some. The sample has about 98,000 clones, 75% to 85% seen once. The V and J genes are TRBV7-2 and TRBJ2-5; 10 nucleotides agree with TRBD2. The sequencing input was PBMCs. The sequence derives from a young man in good health and CMV-seropositive. The CDR3: CASSLLAGGETQYF. DNA of the CDR3: TGTGCCAGCAGCTTATTAGCGGGGGGAGAGACCCAGTACTTC. Looking up the rest from reference TRBV7-2 and TRBJ2-5 gives the full variable domain: GAGVSQSPSNKVTEKGKDVELRCDPISGHTALYWYRQSLGQGLEFLIYFQGNSAPDKSGLPSDRFSAERTGGSVSTLTIQRTQQEDSAVYLCASSLLAGGETQYFGPGTRLLVL.